What follows are 11 T cell receptor beta chains derived from one specimen sequenced in a study of shared clonotypes between healthy human individuals. Profiling relied on immunoSEQ multiplex PCR, and the TCRdb table lists in-frame clones only, not all of them. The repertoire includes just over 2,000,000 clones, roughly 96% of them detected once, and more than 0.1% sits in the top ten. Sequencing used naive CD4+ T cells sorted from blood. The subset: CD45RA+ positively selected. The receptors shown here come from a man younger than 35 in good health.

This clone is a singleton in its sample. The chain employs TRBV19 and TRBJ2-5; D is possibly TRBD2 (5 bases). Trimming took off 5 bases at V and 5 bases at J, with 12 bases between the two ends. This CDR3 comprises 13 residues. From germline, CDR1 is LNHDA and CDR2 SQIVND (reference sequence). CDR3 sequence reads: CASSLQWRETQYF. In DNA form, the CDR3 reads TGTGCCAGTAGTCTCCAGTGGAGGGAGACCCAGTACTTC.

The chain employs TRBV2 and TRBJ1-1; 7 bases match TRBD1. The CDR3 loop spans 14 amino acids. Per germline, CDR1 SNHLY and CDR2 FYNNEI. The J segment lost 3 bases and the V segment lost 5 bases, leaving 6 bases of the junction unmatched. CDR3 bases: TGTGCCAGCAGTAAGGAGGGGGCTTACACTGAAGCTTTCTTT. Protein product: CASSKEGAYTEAFF.

This chain connects TRBV5-1 to TRBJ2-4, with TRBD1 matching 7 bases. From germline, CDR1 is SGHRS and CDR2 YFSETQ. The CDR3 totals 15 residues. J lost 7 bases, V lost 0 bases, and 7 bases had no gene match. The CDR3 nucleotides read TGCGCCAGCAGCTTGGAGGGGGCGCCCAGTAACATTCAGTACTTC. It is translated as CASSLEGAPSNIQYF.

The rearrangement joins TRBV4-1 to TRBJ1-4, with unresolved D. The ends were cut back, 4 bases at V and 5 bases at J, with 8 bases in the middle. Germline CDR1 is MGHRA and CDR2 is YSYEKL. The CDR3 extends over 13 amino acids. CDR3 residues: CASSRDRNEKLFF. CDR3 nucleotides: TGCGCCAGCAGCCGGGATAGGAATGAAAAACTGTTTTTT.

CDR3 in amino acids: CASSPLQVEVGYTF. In nucleotides, the CDR3 is TGTGCCAGCTCCCCTCTCCAAGTAGAGGTTGGCTACACCTTC. The V gene is TRBV18, the J gene TRBJ1-2; D not resolved. The CDR3 loop spans 14 amino acids. V was pared by 6 bases and J by 7 bases, with 18 bases between. Germline loops: CDR1 KGHSH, CDR2 LQKENI.

The V and J genes are TRBV10-3 and TRBJ2-7, with TRBD1 identical over 8 bases. V was clipped by 7 bases and J by 6 bases; unmatched bases: 11. The CDR3 spans 14 residues. Per germline, CDR1 ENHRY and CDR2 SYGVKD. CDR3 loop: CAITAGTGGSEQYF. In DNA form, the CDR3 reads TGTGCCATCACCGCCGGGACAGGTGGCTCCGAGCAGTACTTC.

The chain recombines TRBV13 with TRBJ2-3; either TRBD1 or TRBD2 may fit D (5 bases each). From germline, CDR1 is PRHDT and CDR2 FYEKMQ (reference sequence). Trimming removed 4 bases at V and 4 bases at J, with 9 bases between. This CDR3 is built from 13 residues. In nucleotides, the CDR3 is TGTGCCAGCAGCTACGGGACGGCAGATACGCAGTATTTT. Protein: CASSYGTADTQYF.

The V gene is TRBV29-1, the J gene TRBJ2-7; no clear D gene. The CDR3 consists of 12 residues. Germline CDR1 and CDR2: SQVTM and ANQGSEA. Trimming stripped 5 bases from V and 0 bases from J, with 8 bases between. The CDR3 sequence is CSVLGNSYEQYF. As DNA, the CDR3 is TGCAGCGTTCTTGGAAACTCCTACGAGCAGTACTTC.

The chain recombines TRBV5-1 with TRBJ1-4, with 8 bases identical to TRBD1. J lost 4 bases, V lost 4 bases, and 3 bases had no gene match. CDR1 SGHRS and CDR2 YFSETQ come from the germline V gene. CDR3 length: 14 residues. Here the CDR3 DNA reads TGCGCCAGCAGCCGGACAGGGATTAATGAAAAACTGTTTTTT. Its translation is CASSRTGINEKLFF.

CDR3 in DNA: TGTGCCAGCAGTGGCAACATGGGAAACACTGAAGCTTTCTTT. It encodes CASSGNMGNTEAFF. The chain recombines TRBV6-5 with TRBJ1-1; unclear D gene. Trimming cost V 5 bases and J 2 bases, with 12 bases left between them. The CDR3 covers 14 residues. In germline, CDR1 is MNHEY, CDR2 SVGAGI.

The chain is built from TRBV10-3 and TRBJ1-2; D gene uncertain. CDR1 ENHRY and CDR2 SYGVKD come from the germline V gene. The CDR3 consists of 15 residues. The V and J ends lost 0 bases and 4 bases respectively, with 12 bases between them. The CDR3 bases are TGTGCCATCAGTGAGTCTGGCAGGAATACCTATGGCTACACCTTC. Translating it yields CAISESGRNTYGYTF.